One sample yielded the 5 T cell receptor beta chains listed below, sequenced in a study of T cell responses to AZD1222 COVID-19 vaccine. Libraries were prepared by immunoSEQ multiplex PCR; TCRdb keeps only in-frame clonotypes and omits some of them. The sample yields around 130,000 clones, about 88% seen once. The source material was peripheral blood, sampled 28 days after the second AZD1222 dose. All receptors come from an adult who received the AZD1222 COVID-19 vaccine.

V is TRBV5-1 and J is TRBJ1-2; D not certain. Germline-derived CDR1 and CDR2 are SGHRS and YFSETQ. The CDR3 loop spans 14 amino acids. Trimming removed 0 bases from V and 1 base from J, with 7 bases in between. The CDR3 here is CASSLVAFNYGYTF. CDR3 nucleotides: TGCGCCAGCAGCTTGGTGGCGTTTAACTATGGCTACACCTTC.

V usage is TRBV18 and J usage is TRBJ2-3, with 10 bases identical to TRBD2. V was pared by 0 bases and J by 2 bases, with 5 bases of the junction left unmatched. The germline CDR1 and CDR2 sequences are KGHSH and LQKENI. The CDR3 consists of 17 residues. The CDR3 DNA sequence: TGTGCCAGCTCACCACCGAGTCTAGCGGGGGTCACAGATACGCAGTATTTT. Encoded protein: CASSPPSLAGVTDTQYF.

CDR3: CASSDKGGKAYGYTF. The CDR3 bases are TGTGCCAGCAGTGATAAAGGGGGAAAGGCCTATGGCTACACCTTC. The chain has TRBV6-1 and TRBJ1-2; tentative D call: TRBD1 (6 bases). The V gene lost 3 bases and the J gene lost 4 bases, with 15 bases spanning the gap. This CDR3 comprises 15 residues. Germline values: CDR1 MNHNS, CDR2 SASEGT.

The chain employs TRBV12-3 or TRBV12-4 and TRBJ2-2; D unresolved. The V gene lost 6 bases and the J gene lost 2 bases, with 4 bases spanning the gap. The CDR3 length is 12 residues. The CDR3 here is CASRVNTGELFF. CDR3 sequence (DNA): TGTGCCAGCAGGGTCAACACCGGGGAGCTGTTTTTT.

This sequence joins TRBV10-1 and TRBJ2-7; no definite D call. The CDR3 is made up of 13 amino acids. V gave up 6 bases and J gave up 7 bases, with 16 bases separating them. Germline loops: CDR1 WNHNN, CDR2 SYGVQD (reference sequence). CDR3 amino acids: CASSPPGSREQYF. In nucleotides, the CDR3 is TGCGCCAGCAGCCCACCTGGGTCGAGAGAGCAGTACTTC.